This T cell receptor (beta chain) emerged from a study of preoperative IRX-2 immunotherapy in early breast cancer. Germline V gene lookup returns CDR1 SNHLY and CDR2 FYNNEI. J gave up 10 bases and V 6 bases, and 12 bases lay outside the gene matches. This CDR3 contains 15 residues. Measured with immunoSEQ multiplex PCR; TCRdb has only the in-frame clones, and not every one. The sample has under 25,000 clones; 95% are singletons. The treatment is: preoperative locoregional IRX-2 cytokine immunotherapy. Patients received preoperative, locoregional IRX-2 cytokine immunotherapy in a phase Ib study. The chain combines TRBV2 with TRBJ1-6, with 7 bases fitting TRBD1. Sample: tumor tissue, taken after IRX-2 immunotherapy. This TCR was sampled from a human donor with breast cancer. As DNA, the CDR3 is TGTGCCAGCAGACCCACCGGGACAGTCCAGTCACCCCTCCACTTT. Protein product: CASRPTGTVQSPLHF.